Presented here are 4 T cell receptor beta chains from one specimen sequenced in a study of human T cells and chemical hapten exposure. MiXCR, run by TCRdb on the RACE reads, gives a single entry per CDR3 protein. The sample lists 35,000 to 50,000 distinct CDR3 sequences, about 3.7% occurring once. Time point denoted: healthy volunteer bleed at 6 weeks. RNA extraction used unfractionated whole blood as the source of total RNA. Sequenced sample: whole blood. These receptors originate from a human donor in good health. Some clones in this sample may be carry-over from other donors' samples.

This clonotype was seen ten or more times. The J gene is TRBJ2-6, the V gene TRBV6-5; 10 nucleotides match TRBD1. Losses at the gene ends were 5 bases for V and 2 bases for J; bases not matched to a gene: 6. Germline lookup yields CDR1 MNHEY and CDR2 SVGAGI. This CDR3 comprises 17 residues. Here the CDR3 reads CASSLTGGLAGANVLTF. The CDR3 DNA reads as TGTGCCAGCAGTCTGACAGGGGGCCTTGCTGGGGCCAACGTCCTGACTTTC.

This clonotype has ten or more counts. The chain uses TRBV5-5 and TRBJ2-2; TRBD2 matches at 7 bases. J lost 0 bases, V lost 6 bases, and 11 bases had no gene match. The CDR3 length is 17 residues. Germline loops: CDR1 SGHKS, CDR2 YYEKEE (reference sequence). CDR3 nucleotide sequence: TGTGCCAGCAACCCTTGGGGAGGGGCGACGAACACCGGGGAGCTGTTTTTT. Translation: CASNPWGGATNTGELFF.

This clonotype has ten or more counts. The chain is built from TRBV27 and TRBJ1-6; D call uncertain. The CDR3 covers 12 residues. Trimming took 6 bases from V and 8 from J, leaving 8 bases between them. Germline V gene lookup returns CDR1 MNHEY and CDR2 SMNVEV (reference sequence). CDR3 in amino acids: CASRGYDSPLHF. CDR3 nucleotides: TGTGCCAGCAGAGGTTACGATTCACCCCTCCACTTT.

This clonotype was detected ten times or more. The V and J genes are TRBV25-1 and TRBJ2-2; perhaps TRBD1 as D (6 bases). V lost 0 bases and J lost 5, with 16 bases in between. Germline V gene data show CDR1 as MGHDK and CDR2 as SYGVNS. This CDR3 comprises 17 residues. The CDR3 nucleotides are TGTGCCAGCAGTGAATATATAGGAACAAGGGGGACCGGGGAGCTGTTTTTT. Translated: CASSEYIGTRGTGELFF.